This TCR beta chain was identified in a study of cytomegalovirus exposure and HLA in healthy donors. A single count supports this clone. One end of the junction does not line up with germline, which may come from a read error. Germline CDR1 SGHVS, CDR2 FQNEAQ. The CDR3 has 14 amino acids. Researchers ran the PCR with 60 Vbeta and 13 Jbeta primers. Only in-frame clones appear in the TCRdb table, and some are missing; sequencing was by immunoSEQ multiplex PCR. This sample has 65,000 to 90,000 clones, with approximately 79% found just once. This chain joins TRBV7-8 and TRBJ1-1; D ambiguous. Sequenced sample: PBMCs. The clonotype comes from a woman aged 40 to 49 in good health and CMV-seropositive. CDR3 nucleotides: TGTGTCAGCAGCCCCCCTTTATATCTTACTGAAGCTTTCTTT. This gives the protein CVSSPPLYLTEAFF.